The 11 T cell receptor beta chains reported below all come from one sample, sequenced in a study of cytomegalovirus exposure and HLA in healthy donors. PCR amplification relied on 60 Vbeta primers (plus 13 Jbeta primers). The method was immunoSEQ multiplex PCR; TCRdb's version includes in-frame clones alone and lacks a portion of them. The sample shows fewer than 250,000 clones, roughly 77% of them seen only once. Material: PBMCs. The receptors originated from a man younger than 40 in good health and CMV-seropositive.

The CDR3 region is CASSELQGRTEAFF. In nucleotides, the CDR3 is TGTGCCAGCAGTGAGTTACAGGGGCGGACTGAAGCTTTCTTT. V gene TRBV2 combines with J gene TRBJ1-1; 7 nucleotides agree with TRBD1. V gave up 3 bases and J gave up 5 bases; unmatched junction bases: 6. The V gene's germline CDR1 is SNHLY and CDR2 FYNNEI. The CDR3 has 14 amino acids.

The genes are TRBV6-6 and TRBJ2-7; 12 bases fit TRBD2. The CDR3 is 15 residues long. From germline, CDR1 is MNHNY and CDR2 SVGAGI (reference sequence). The V gene end was trimmed by 6 bases and the J gene end by 2 bases; junction bases not matched to a gene: 5. The CDR3, as DNA: TGTGCCAGCAGGGACGGACTAGCGGGGCCCTACGAGCAGTACTTC. Translated, it gives CASRDGLAGPYEQYF.

This sequence joins TRBV4-3 and TRBJ1-4, with 10 bases aligning to TRBD1. Unmatched junction bases numbered 7, after V lost 0 bases and J lost 0 bases. This CDR3 comprises 19 residues. Germline V gene lookup returns CDR1 LGHNA and CDR2 YSLEER. The CDR3 bases are TGCGCCAGCAGCCAAGAGAGGACAGGGGGATTCGCAACTAATGAAAAACTGTTTTTT. It codes for CASSQERTGGFATNEKLFF.

This clone was observed a single time. The rearrangement links TRBV2 to TRBJ1-6; 8 nucleotides agree with TRBD1. The ends lost 6 bases at V and 6 bases at J; junction bases unmatched: 10. This CDR3 region has 16 residues. Germline V gene sequence: CDR1 SNHLY, CDR2 FYNNEI. CDR3 coding DNA: TGTGCCAGCAGCGTACAGGGGGTGGAAAGTAATTCACCCCTCCACTTT. Translation gives CASSVQGVESNSPLHF.

The chain employs TRBV7-8 and TRBJ1-4, with D perhaps matching TRBD1 (6 bases). This CDR3 spans 15 amino acids. Germline V gene lookup returns CDR1 SGHVS and CDR2 FQNEAQ. V lost 5 bases and J lost 8, with 18 bases in between. CDR3 amino acids: CASSPGGRDTEKLFF. CDR3 sequence (DNA): TGTGCCAGCAGCCCTGGAGGGAGGGACACCGAAAAACTGTTTTTT.

The rearrangement links TRBV29-1 to TRBJ2-1, with 10 bases matching TRBD2. J gave up 8 bases and V 2 bases, and 6 bases lay outside the gene matches. In germline, CDR1 is SQVTM, CDR2 ANQGSEA. The CDR3 loop spans 14 amino acids. In DNA, the CDR3 is TGCAGCGTTGAACTCCTAGCGGGAGAGGATGAGCAGTTCTTC. Translation: CSVELLAGEDEQFF.

This clone came up a few times. The chain's CDR3 is CASSVDYQETQYF. The CDR3 DNA follows: TGTGCCAGCAGCGTAGACTACCAAGAGACCCAGTACTTC. The chain carries TRBV7-3 and TRBJ2-5; the D is unclear. V was pared by 5 bases and J by 0 bases, with 7 bases between. Germline V lookup: CDR1 SGHTA, CDR2 FQGTGA. The CDR3 has 13 residues.

The chain employs TRBV9 and TRBJ2-3, with 15 bases fitting TRBD2. Germline assignment: CDR1 SGDLS and CDR2 YYNGEE. The CDR3 covers 17 residues. Trimming removed 3 bases from V and 2 bases from J; junction bases left unmatched: 4. CDR3 DNA: TGTGCCAGCAGCGCAGGGACTAGCGGGGGGAACACAGATACGCAGTATTTT. Amino acids: CASSAGTSGGNTDTQYF.

The chain recombines TRBV10-2 with TRBJ1-2; 7 nucleotides line up with TRBD1. Germline assignment: CDR1 WSHSY and CDR2 SAAADI. The CDR3 length is 16 residues. The trim removed 3 bases at V and 1 base at J, leaving 8 bases unmatched. CDR3 nucleotide sequence: TGCGCCAGCAGTGACCCCGACAGGGAGCTTAACTATGGCTACACCTTC. Amino acid sequence: CASSDPDRELNYGYTF.

This clone was recorded a few times. The genes are TRBV7-9 and TRBJ1-3; D remains unclear. Looked up from germline, CDR1 is SEHNR and CDR2 is FQNEAQ (reference sequence). Trimming took 1 base from V and 9 from J, leaving 7 bases between them. The CDR3 extends over 12 amino acids. CDR3 in amino acids: CASSLDRGTIYF. The CDR3 nucleotides are TGTGCCAGCAGCTTAGATCGGGGCACCATATATTTT.

V is TRBV7-2 and J is TRBJ2-2; maybe TRBD1 (5 bases). The V and J ends lost 1 base and 1 base respectively, with 13 bases between them. Germline CDR1 reads SGHTA; CDR2 reads FQGNSA. The CDR3 runs 17 residues. The CDR3 sequence is CASSLVLATGNTGELFF. CDR3 coding DNA: TGTGCCAGCAGCTTAGTGTTGGCAACAGGGAACACCGGGGAGCTGTTTTTT. Full variable domain (remainder filled in from reference TRBV7-2 and TRBJ2-2): GAGVSQSPSNKVTEKGKDVELRCDPISGHTALYWYRQSLGQGLEFLIYFQGNSAPDKSGLPSDRFSAERTGGSVSTLTIQRTQQEDSAVYLCASSLVLATGNTGELFFGEGSRLTVL.